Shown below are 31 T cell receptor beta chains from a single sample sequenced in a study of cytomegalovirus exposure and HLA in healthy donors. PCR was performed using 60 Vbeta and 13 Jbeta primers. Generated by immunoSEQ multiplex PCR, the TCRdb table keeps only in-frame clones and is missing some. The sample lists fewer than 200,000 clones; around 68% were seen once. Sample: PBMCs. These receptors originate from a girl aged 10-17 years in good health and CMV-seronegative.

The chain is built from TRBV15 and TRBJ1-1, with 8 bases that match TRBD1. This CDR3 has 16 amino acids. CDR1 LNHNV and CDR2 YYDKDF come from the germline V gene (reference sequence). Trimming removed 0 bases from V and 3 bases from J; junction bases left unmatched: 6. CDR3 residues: CATSREQQGGDTEAFF. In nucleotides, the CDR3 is TGTGCCACCAGCAGAGAGCAACAGGGGGGGGACACTGAAGCTTTCTTT.

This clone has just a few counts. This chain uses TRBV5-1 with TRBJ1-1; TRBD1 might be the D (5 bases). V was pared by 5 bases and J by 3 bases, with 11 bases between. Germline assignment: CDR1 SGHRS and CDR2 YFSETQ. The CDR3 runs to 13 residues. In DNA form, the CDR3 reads TGCGCCAGCAGGGGGGGAGGGGACACTGAAGCTTTCTTT. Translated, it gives CASRGGGDTEAFF.

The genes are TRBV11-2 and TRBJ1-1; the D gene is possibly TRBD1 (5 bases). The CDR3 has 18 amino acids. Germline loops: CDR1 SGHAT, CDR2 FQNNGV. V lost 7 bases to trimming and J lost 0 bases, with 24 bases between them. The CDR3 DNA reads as TGTGCCAGCACCCTAGGGGCCACCGCGGCCCGGATGAACACTGAAGCTTTCTTT. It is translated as CASTLGATAARMNTEAFF. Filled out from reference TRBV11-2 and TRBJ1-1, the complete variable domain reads EAGVAQSPRYKIIEKRQSVAFWCNPISGHATLYWYQQILGQGPKLLIQFQNNGVVDDSQLPKDRFSAERLKGVDSTLKIQPAKLEDSAVYLCASTLGATAARMNTEAFFGQGTRLTVV.

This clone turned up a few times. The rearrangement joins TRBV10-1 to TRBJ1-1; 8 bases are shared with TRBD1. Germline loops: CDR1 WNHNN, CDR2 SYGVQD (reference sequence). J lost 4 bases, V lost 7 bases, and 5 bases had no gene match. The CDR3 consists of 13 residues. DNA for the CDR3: TGCGCCAGCAAAGGACAGGGCCGCACTGAAGCTTTCTTT. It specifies CASKGQGRTEAFF.

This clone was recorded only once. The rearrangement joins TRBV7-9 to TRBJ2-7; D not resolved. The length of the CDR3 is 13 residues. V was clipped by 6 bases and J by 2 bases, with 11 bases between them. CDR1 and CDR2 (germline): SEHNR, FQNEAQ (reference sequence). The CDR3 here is CASSSRGTYEQYF. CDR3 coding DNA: TGTGCCAGCAGTTCCAGAGGAACCTACGAGCAGTACTTC.

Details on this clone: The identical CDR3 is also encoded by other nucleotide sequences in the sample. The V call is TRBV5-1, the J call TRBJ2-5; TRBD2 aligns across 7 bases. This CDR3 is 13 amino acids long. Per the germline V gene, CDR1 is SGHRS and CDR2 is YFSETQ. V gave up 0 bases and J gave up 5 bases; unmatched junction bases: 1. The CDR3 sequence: CASSLAGGETQYF. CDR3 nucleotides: TGCGCCAGCAGCTTGGCCGGGGGGGAGACCCAGTACTTC.

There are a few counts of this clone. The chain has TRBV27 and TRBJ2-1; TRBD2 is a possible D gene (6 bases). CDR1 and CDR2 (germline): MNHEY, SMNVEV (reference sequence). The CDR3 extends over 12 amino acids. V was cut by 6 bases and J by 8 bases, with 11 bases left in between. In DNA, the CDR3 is TGTGCCAGCAGGGGAAGCGGGCATGAGCAGTTCTTC. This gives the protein CASRGSGHEQFF.

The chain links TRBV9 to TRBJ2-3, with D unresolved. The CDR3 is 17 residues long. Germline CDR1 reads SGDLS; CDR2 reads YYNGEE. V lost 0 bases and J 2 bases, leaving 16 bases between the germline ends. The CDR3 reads CASSVGVSPPLTDTQYF. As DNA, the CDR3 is TGTGCCAGCAGCGTAGGAGTTTCTCCCCCACTCACAGATACGCAGTATTTT.

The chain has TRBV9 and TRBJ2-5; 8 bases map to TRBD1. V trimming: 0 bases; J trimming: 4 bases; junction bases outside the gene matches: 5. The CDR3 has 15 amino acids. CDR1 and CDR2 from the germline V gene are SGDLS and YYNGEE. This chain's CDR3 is CASSVVGTGPETQYF. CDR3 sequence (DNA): TGTGCCAGCAGCGTAGTTGGGACAGGTCCAGAGACCCAGTACTTC.

CDR3 in amino acids: CASSPLGQFGDTIYF. CDR3 nucleotides: TGCGCCAGCAGCCCCCTGGGACAGTTCGGGGACACCATATATTTT. The rearrangement uses TRBV4-1 and TRBJ1-3; 7 bases are shared with TRBD1. V trimming: 4 bases; J trimming: 8 bases; junction bases outside the gene matches: 11. The CDR3 spans 15 residues. In germline, CDR1 is MGHRA, CDR2 YSYEKL.

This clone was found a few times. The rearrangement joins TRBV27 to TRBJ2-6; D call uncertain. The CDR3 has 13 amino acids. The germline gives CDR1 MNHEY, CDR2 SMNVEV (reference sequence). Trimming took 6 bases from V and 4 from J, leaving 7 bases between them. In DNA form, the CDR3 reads TGTGCCAGCAGCTTCCCGGGGGCCAACGTCCTGACTTTC. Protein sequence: CASSFPGANVLTF.

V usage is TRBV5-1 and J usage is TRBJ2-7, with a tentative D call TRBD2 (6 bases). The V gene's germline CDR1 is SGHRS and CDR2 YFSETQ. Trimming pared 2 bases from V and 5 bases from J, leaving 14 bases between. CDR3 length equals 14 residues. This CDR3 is CASSLSGWEDEQYF. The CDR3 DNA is TGCGCCAGCAGCTTATCAGGGTGGGAGGACGAGCAGTACTTC.

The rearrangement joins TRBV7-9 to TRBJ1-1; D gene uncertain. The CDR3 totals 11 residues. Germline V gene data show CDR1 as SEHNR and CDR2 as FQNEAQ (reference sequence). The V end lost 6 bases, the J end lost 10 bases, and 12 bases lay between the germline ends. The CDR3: CASRAERSAFF. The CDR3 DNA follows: TGTGCCAGCAGGGCCGAGAGGTCAGCTTTCTTT. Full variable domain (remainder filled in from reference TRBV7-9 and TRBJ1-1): DTGVSQNPRHKITKRGQNVTFRCDPISEHNRLYWYRQTLGQGPEFLTYFQNEAQLEKSRLLSDRFSAERPKGSFSTLEIQRTEQGDSAMYLCASRAERSAFFGQGTRLTVV.

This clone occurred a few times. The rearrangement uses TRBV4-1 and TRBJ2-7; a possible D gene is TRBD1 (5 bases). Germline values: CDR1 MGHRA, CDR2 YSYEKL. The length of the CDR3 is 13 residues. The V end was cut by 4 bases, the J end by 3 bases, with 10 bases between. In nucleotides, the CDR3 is TGCGCCAGCAGCCGGTACAGGAGCTACGAGCAGTACTTC. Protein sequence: CASSRYRSYEQYF.

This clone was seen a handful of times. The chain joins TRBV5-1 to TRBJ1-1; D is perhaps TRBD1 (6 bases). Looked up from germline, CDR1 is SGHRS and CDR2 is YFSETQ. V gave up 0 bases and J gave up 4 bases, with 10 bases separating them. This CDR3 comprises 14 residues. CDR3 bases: TGCGCCAGCAGCTTGGCGATAGGGGGCACTGAAGCTTTCTTT. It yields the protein CASSLAIGGTEAFF.

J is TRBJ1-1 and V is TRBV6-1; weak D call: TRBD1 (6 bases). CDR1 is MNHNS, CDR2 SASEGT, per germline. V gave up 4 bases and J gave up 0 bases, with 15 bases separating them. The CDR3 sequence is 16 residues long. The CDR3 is CASSGPGANMNTEAFF. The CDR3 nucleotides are TGTGCCAGCAGTGGCCCAGGGGCCAATATGAACACTGAAGCTTTCTTT.

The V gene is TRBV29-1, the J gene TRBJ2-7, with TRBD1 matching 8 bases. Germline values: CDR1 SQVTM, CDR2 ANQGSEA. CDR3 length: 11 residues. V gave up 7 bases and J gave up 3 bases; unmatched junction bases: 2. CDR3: CSAGQGYEQYF. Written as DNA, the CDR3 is TGCAGCGCTGGACAGGGCTACGAGCAGTACTTC.

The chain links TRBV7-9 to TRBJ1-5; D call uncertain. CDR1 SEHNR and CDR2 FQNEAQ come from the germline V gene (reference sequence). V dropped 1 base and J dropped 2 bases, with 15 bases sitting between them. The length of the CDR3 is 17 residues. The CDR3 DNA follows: TGTGCCAGCAGCTTAGATGAGGGCTATACGGGCAATCAGCCCCAGCATTTT. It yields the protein CASSLDEGYTGNQPQHF.

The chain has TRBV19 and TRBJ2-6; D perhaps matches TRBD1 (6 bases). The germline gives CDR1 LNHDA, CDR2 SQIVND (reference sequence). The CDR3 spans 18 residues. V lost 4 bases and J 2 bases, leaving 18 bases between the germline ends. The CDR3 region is CASSTPGVPYTGANVLTF. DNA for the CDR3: TGTGCCAGTAGTACCCCAGGGGTCCCCTATACTGGGGCCAACGTCCTGACTTTC.

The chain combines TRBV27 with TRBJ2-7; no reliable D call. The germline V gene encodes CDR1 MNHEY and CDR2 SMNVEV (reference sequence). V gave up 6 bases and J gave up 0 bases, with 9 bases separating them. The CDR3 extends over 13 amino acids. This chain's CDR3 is CASRSGISYEQYF. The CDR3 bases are TGTGCCAGCAGGTCAGGTATCTCCTACGAGCAGTACTTC.

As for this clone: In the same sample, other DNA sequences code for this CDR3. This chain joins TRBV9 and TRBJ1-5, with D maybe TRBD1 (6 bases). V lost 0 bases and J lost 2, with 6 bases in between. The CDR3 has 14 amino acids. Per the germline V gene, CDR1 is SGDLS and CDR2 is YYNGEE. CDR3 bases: TGTGCCAGCAGCGTAGGGACAGGCAATCAGCCCCAGCATTTT. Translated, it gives CASSVGTGNQPQHF.

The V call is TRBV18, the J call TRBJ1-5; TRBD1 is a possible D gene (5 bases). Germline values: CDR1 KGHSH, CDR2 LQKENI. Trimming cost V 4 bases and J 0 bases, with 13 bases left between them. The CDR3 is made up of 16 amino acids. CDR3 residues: CASSRATAYSNQPQHF. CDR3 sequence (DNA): TGTGCCAGCTCACGAGCGACAGCATATAGCAATCAGCCCCAGCATTTT. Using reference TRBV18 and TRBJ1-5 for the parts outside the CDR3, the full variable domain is NAGVMQNPRHLVRRRGQEARLRCSPMKGHSHVYWYRQLPEEGLKFMVYLQKENIIDESGMPKERFSAEFPKEGPSILRIQQVVRGDSAAYFCASSRATAYSNQPQHFGDGTRLSIL.

The CDR3 sequence is CASIQQGGNTEAFF. CDR3 nucleotides: TGTGCCAGCATTCAACAGGGTGGTAACACTGAAGCTTTCTTT. The chain combines TRBV27 with TRBJ1-1; possibly TRBD1 for D (6 bases). Germline V gene sequence: CDR1 MNHEY, CDR2 SMNVEV (reference sequence). V shed 7 bases and J shed 2 bases, with 14 bases lying between them. The CDR3 covers 14 residues.

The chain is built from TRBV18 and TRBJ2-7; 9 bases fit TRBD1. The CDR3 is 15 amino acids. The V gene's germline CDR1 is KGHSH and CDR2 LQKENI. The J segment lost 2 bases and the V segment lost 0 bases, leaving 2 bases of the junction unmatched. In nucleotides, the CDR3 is TGTGCCAGCTCACCACCGGGACAGGGCACCTACGAGCAGTACTTC. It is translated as CASSPPGQGTYEQYF.

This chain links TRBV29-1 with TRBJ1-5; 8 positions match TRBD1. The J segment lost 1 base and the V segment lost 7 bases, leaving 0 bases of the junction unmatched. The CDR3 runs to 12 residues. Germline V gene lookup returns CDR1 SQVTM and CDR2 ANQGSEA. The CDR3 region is CSAGGSNQPQHF. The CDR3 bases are TGCAGCGCAGGGGGCAGCAATCAGCCCCAGCATTTT. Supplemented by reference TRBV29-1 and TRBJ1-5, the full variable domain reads SAVISQKPSRDICQRGTSLTIQCQVDSQVTMMFWYRQQPGQSLTLIATANQGSEATYESGFVIDKFPISRPNLTFSTLTVSNMSPEDSSIYLCSAGGSNQPQHFGDGTRLSIL.

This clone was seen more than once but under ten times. CDR3 bases: TGCGCCAGCAGCACGGGACATAGGAACACTGAAGCTTTCTTT. Amino acids: CASSTGHRNTEAFF. This sequence joins TRBV5-1 and TRBJ1-1; D possibly corresponds to TRBD1 (6 bases). Trimming cost V 4 bases and J 1 base, with 11 bases left between them. Germline loops: CDR1 SGHRS, CDR2 YFSETQ. The CDR3 is 14 amino acids.

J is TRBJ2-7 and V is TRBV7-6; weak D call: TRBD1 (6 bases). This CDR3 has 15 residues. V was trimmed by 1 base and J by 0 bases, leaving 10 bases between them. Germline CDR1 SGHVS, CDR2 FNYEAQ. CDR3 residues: CASSLEDRSSYEQYF. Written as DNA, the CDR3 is TGTGCCAGCAGCTTAGAGGACAGAAGCTCCTACGAGCAGTACTTC.

CDR3 DNA sequence: TGTGCCAGCAGCTTAGGCCCGGAAGAGACCCAGTACTTC. It yields the protein CASSLGPEETQYF. V usage is TRBV11-2 and J usage is TRBJ2-5; D gene uncertain. This CDR3 comprises 13 residues. The germline gives CDR1 SGHAT, CDR2 FQNNGV. V was clipped by 1 base and J by 3 bases, with 6 bases between them.

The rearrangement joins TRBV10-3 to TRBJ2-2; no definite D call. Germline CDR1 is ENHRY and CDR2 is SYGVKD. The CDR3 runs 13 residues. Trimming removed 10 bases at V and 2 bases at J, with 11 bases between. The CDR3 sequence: CATVTENTGELFF. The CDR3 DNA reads TGTGCCACCGTTACAGAAAACACCGGGGAGCTGTTTTTT.

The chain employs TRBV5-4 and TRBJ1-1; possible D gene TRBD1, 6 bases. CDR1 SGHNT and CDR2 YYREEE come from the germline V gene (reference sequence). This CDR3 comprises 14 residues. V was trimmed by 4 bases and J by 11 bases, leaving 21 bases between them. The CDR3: CASSPQQLTGMAFF. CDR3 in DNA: TGTGCCAGCAGCCCGCAACAATTGACAGGCATGGCTTTCTTT. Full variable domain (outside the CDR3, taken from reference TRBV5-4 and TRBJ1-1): ETGVTQSPTHLIKTRGQQVTLRCSSQSGHNTVSWYQQALGQGPQFIFQYYREEENGRGNFPPRFSGLQFPNYSSELNVNALELDDSALYLCASSPQQLTGMAFFGQGTRLTVV.

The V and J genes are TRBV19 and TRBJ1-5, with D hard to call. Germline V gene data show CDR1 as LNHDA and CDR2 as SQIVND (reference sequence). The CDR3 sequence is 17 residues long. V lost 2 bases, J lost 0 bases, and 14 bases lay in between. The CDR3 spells CASSIRVVNHSNQPQHF. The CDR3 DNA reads TGTGCCAGTAGTATACGGGTTGTGAATCATAGCAATCAGCCCCAGCATTTT.